This T cell receptor (beta chain) emerged from a study of CD8+ T cells in alopecia areata. Study-level findings and limits: Uncertainty remains about how baseline CD8+ expansion links to response, with one nonresponder. In scalp and blood during tofacitinib, many expanded lesional clones persisted.

It was cDNA, reverse transcribed from extracted RNA, that served as the sequencing template. Libraries were prepared by immunoSEQ multiplex PCR; TCRdb keeps only in-frame clonotypes and omits some of them. Seen here are about 250,000 clones, 60% observed once, and the top ten hold about 0.88%. In regard to this clone: Its specificity is not known.

The treatment is: oral pan-JAK inhibitor, 5-10 mg twice daily. Punch biopsies of lesional scalp, plus peripheral blood, were taken from alopecia areata patients. CDR1 is SEHNR, CDR2 FQNEAQ, per germline (reference sequence). V dropped 3 bases and J dropped 10 bases, with 12 bases sitting between them. The CDR3 extends over 12 amino acids. The chain carries TRBV7-9 and TRBJ1-1, with D uncertain. The TCR sequence derives from a human donor with alopecia areata. The specimen was CD4+ T cells sorted from blood, collected around week 54, from a patient treated with tofacitinib. The CDR3 here is CASSFTLIGAFF. The CDR3 bases are TGTGCCAGCAGCTTTACCCTTATCGGAGCTTTCTTT. Variable domain in full (rest from reference TRBV7-9 and TRBJ1-1): DTGVSQNPRHKITKRGQNVTFRCDPISEHNRLYWYRQTLGQGPEFLTYFQNEAQLEKSRLLSDRFSAERPKGSFSTLEIQRTEQGDSAMYLCASSFTLIGAFFGQGTRLTVV.